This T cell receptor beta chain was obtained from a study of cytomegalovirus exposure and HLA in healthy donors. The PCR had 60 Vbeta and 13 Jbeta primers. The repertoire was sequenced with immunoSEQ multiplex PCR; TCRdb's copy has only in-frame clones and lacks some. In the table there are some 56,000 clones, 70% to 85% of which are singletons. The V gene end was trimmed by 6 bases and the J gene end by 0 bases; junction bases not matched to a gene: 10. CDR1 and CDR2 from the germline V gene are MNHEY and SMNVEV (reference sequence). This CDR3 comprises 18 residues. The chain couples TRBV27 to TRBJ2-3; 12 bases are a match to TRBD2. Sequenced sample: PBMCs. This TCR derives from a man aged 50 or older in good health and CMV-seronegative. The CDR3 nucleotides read TGTGCCAGCAGCCGGAGGACTAGCGGGGCAACCAGCACAGATACGCAGTATTTT. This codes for CASSRRTSGATSTDTQYF.